This TCR beta chain is drawn from a study of shared clonotypes between healthy human individuals. Across the whole study: Per donor, CD8 memory used one plate, CD8 naive used two, CD4 memory used three and CD4 naive used three.

Repertoires were generated with immunoSEQ multiplex PCR, while TCRdb's copy carries only in-frame clones and drops some. The sample lists roughly 410,000 clones, 95% to 97% occurring once. Comment on this clone: Its specificity is not known. Additional DNA sequences in this sample encode the identical CDR3.

The V end was cut by 0 bases, the J end by 4 bases, with 7 bases between. Germline-derived CDR1 and CDR2 are SGHRS and YFSETQ. The CDR3 totals 13 residues. Study-wide results and caveats: Sampling involved blood alone; tissue repertoires likely differ. Relative to memory subsets, naive subsets generally showed larger estimated richness.

The V call is TRBV5-1, the J call TRBJ2-5; the D call may be TRBD1 or TRBD2 (6 bases each). The sequencing input was memory CD8+ T cells sorted from blood. The subset: CD45RO+ cells pooled with CCR7-negative TemRA cells. The receptor was derived from a man between 25 and 39 years old in good health. For the CDR3, the DNA is TGCGCCAGCAGCTTGGGGGGGGCAGAGACCCAGTACTTC. Protein product: CASSLGGAETQYF. Variable domain in full (rest from reference TRBV5-1 and TRBJ2-5): KAGVTQTPRYLIKTRGQQVTLSCSPISGHRSVSWYQQTPGQGLQFLFEYFSETQRNKGNFPGRFSGRQFSNSRSEMNVSTLELGDSALYLCASSLGGAETQYFGPGTRLLVL.